A selection of T cell receptor beta chains follows, all from one sample in a study of T-cell reconstitution after alpha-beta-depleted transplantation in children. Via MiXCR, TCRdb re-called the PCR reads, giving one row per CDR3 protein. The table lists about 540,000 distinct CDR3 sequences, around 20% of them singletons, with less than 4% in the top ten. Source: PBMCs from the stem cell graft donor, taken from the stem cell graft. The receptors were gathered from a human donor who donated a stem cell graft to a child with acute lymphoblastic leukemia. The CDR3 runs from the conserved cysteine through the conserved F or W. Fields, in order: J gene, D gene, V gene, clone size, CDR3 DNA, CDR3 protein. D genes are given only for firm matches. Clone size is shown for a subset of rows, as once, few, many or a class of expanded clone.

TRBJ2-1 TRBD2 TRBV30 NA TGTGCCTGGAGTCTCAAGCGGGGCTCCTACAATGAGCAGTTCTTC CAWSLKRGSYNEQFF
TRBJ2-3 NA TRBV12-3/TRBV12-4 NA TGTGCCAGCAGTCCTACGACCTACACAGATACGCAGTATTTT CASSPTTYTDTQYF
TRBJ2-1 NA TRBV5-4 NA TGTGCCAGCAGCTTGGCCCACAGGACCCTCTTC CASSLAHRTLF
TRBJ2-3 NA TRBV4-1 NA TGCGCCACGGGTTACACAGATACGCAGTATTTT CATGYTDTQYF
TRBJ2-2 NA TRBV2 NA TGTGCCAGCAGCTCTTCGACCACCGGGGAGCTGTTTTTT CASSSSTTGELFF
TRBJ2-7 NA TRBV27 NA TGTGCCAGCAGTTTTCCCGGGGGGCATAACGAGCAGTACTTC CASSFPGGHNEQYF
TRBJ2-4 TRBD2 TRBV12-3/TRBV12-4 NA TGTGCCAGCAGTTTCCCGGGGGGAAACATTCAGTACTTC CASSFPGGNIQYF
TRBJ1-2 NA TRBV10-3 few TGTGCCATCAGGGATTCCATAAACTATGGCTACACCTTC CAIRDSINYGYTF
TRBJ2-1 NA TRBV7-3 NA TGTGCCAGCAGCTACGTGCCCGATGAGCAGTTCTTC CASSYVPDEQFF
TRBJ1-2 NA TRBV6-2/TRBV6-3 few TGTGCCAGCCGTACAGGGAGTTATGGCTACACCTTC CASRTGSYGYTF
TRBJ2-7 NA TRBV15 NA TGTGCCACCAGTTTACGGGCGACCTACGAGCAGTACTTC CATSLRATYEQYF
TRBJ1-6 NA TRBV12-3/TRBV12-4 few TGTGCCAGCAGTTTATGGGGGGCGCGGGCGTCACCCCTCCACTTT CASSLWGARASPLHF
TRBJ1-1 NA TRBV6-1 few TGTGCCAGCAGCAACAGGGTAGTGAACACTGAAGCTTTCTTT CASSNRVVNTEAFF